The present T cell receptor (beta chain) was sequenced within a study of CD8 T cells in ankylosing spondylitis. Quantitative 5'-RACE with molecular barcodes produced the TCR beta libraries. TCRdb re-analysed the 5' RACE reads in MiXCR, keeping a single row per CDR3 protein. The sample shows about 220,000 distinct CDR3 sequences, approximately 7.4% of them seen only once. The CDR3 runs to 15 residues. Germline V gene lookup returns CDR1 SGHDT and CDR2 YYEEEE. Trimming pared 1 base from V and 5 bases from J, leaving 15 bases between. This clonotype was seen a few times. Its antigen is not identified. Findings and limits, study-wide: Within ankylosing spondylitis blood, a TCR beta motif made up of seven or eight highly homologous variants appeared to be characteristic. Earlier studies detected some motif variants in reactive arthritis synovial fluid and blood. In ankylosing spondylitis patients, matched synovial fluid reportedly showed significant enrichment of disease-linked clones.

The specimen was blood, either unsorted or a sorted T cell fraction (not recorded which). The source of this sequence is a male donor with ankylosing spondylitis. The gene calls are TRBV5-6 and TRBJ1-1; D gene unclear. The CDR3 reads CASSLIGSRLTEAFF. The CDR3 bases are TGTGCCAGCAGCTTGATAGGGAGTCGGTTAACTGAAGCTTTCTTT.